Listed below are T cell receptor beta chains from one sample, sequenced in a study of OX40 agonist ivuxolimab in advanced cancers. Libraries were prepared by immunoSEQ multiplex PCR; TCRdb keeps only in-frame clonotypes and omits some of them. Here the sample spans over 60,000 clones, approximately 84% being singletons. This specimen consisted of CD4+ or CD8+ T cells sorted from blood, obtained in a trial of the OX40 agonist ivuxolimab. The receptors were gathered from an adult with an advanced solid tumor such as melanoma, head and neck, liver or kidney cancer. The CDR3 runs from the conserved cysteine through the conserved F or W. Fields, in order: D gene, clone size, V gene, J gene, CDR3 protein, CDR3 DNA. The D gene is left open where the match is weak. For some rows the clone size is stated as once, few or many, or as a class when expanded; others skip it.

>TRBD2|-|TRBV6-1|TRBJ2-2
CASSEAVGAGVNTGELFF
TGTGCCAGCAGTGAAGCGGTCGGAGCGGGAGTGAACACCGGGGAGCTGTTTTTT
>-|once|TRBV5-1|TRBJ2-1
CASSLVGGSRGNEQFF
TGCGCCAGCAGCTTGGTAGGCGGGAGCAGGGGAAATGAGCAGTTCTTC
>-|-|TRBV5-4|TRBJ1-1
CASSMPGTLNTEAFF
TGTGCCAGCAGCATGCCCGGGACACTGAACACTGAAGCTTTCTTT
>-|-|TRBV19|TRBJ2-1
CASTTAATYNEQFF
TGTGCCAGTACCACCGCCGCGACTTACAATGAGCAGTTCTTC
>-|-|TRBV28|TRBJ1-6
CASSSLPRVNSPLHF
TGTGCCAGCAGCTCCCTTCCACGGGTTAATTCACCCCTCCACTTT
>TRBD2|once|TRBV7-2|TRBJ2-7
CASSLRLAGAYEQYF
TGTGCCAGCAGCCTGAGACTAGCGGGGGCCTACGAGCAGTACTTC
>-|-|TRBV28|TRBJ2-7
CASRGTTYEQYF
TGTGCCAGCAGGGGGACAACCTACGAGCAGTACTTC
>TRBD1|-|TRBV5-6|TRBJ2-1
CASSLVGQGADEQFF
TGTGCCAGCAGCTTGGTGGGACAGGGGGCAGATGAGCAGTTCTTC
>-|-|TRBV7-2|TRBJ2-7
CASSLAVFRDSYEQYF
TGTGCCAGCAGCTTAGCTGTATTCAGGGACTCCTACGAGCAGTACTTC
>-|-|TRBV7-9|TRBJ2-1
CASSSGAEQFF
TGTGCCAGCAGTTCGGGGGCAGAGCAGTTCTTC
>TRBD1|-|TRBV4-3|TRBJ1-1
CASSLPGTGARTEAFF
TGCGCCAGCAGCCTTCCCGGGACAGGGGCTCGTACTGAAGCTTTCTTT
>TRBD1|-|TRBV18|TRBJ2-1
CASSPLGQEDNEQFF
TGTGCCAGCTCACCACTTGGACAGGAGGACAATGAGCAGTTCTTC
>-|-|TRBV5-4|TRBJ1-2
CASSFRRNYGYTF
TGTGCCAGCAGCTTTAGGCGGAACTATGGCTACACCTTC
>TRBD2|-|TRBV18|TRBJ2-3
CASSPNSGGATDTQYF
TGTGCCAGCTCACCTAACAGCGGGGGGGCCACAGATACGCAGTATTTT
>-|many|TRBV6-1|TRBJ2-7
CASSEIYEQYF
TGTGCCAGCAGTGAAATCTACGAGCAGTACTTC
>-|-|TRBV11-3|TRBJ2-1
CASSSGASTYNEQFF
TGTGCCAGCAGCTCGGGGGCTTCGACCTACAATGAGCAGTTCTTC
>-|few|TRBV27|TRBJ2-7
CASSSAYEQYF
TGTGCCAGCAGTTCGGCCTACGAGCAGTACTTC
>-|-|TRBV14|TRBJ2-1
CASSQEVGAIGINNEQFF
TGTGCCAGCAGCCAAGAAGTAGGGGCCATCGGTATTAACAATGAGCAGTTCTTC